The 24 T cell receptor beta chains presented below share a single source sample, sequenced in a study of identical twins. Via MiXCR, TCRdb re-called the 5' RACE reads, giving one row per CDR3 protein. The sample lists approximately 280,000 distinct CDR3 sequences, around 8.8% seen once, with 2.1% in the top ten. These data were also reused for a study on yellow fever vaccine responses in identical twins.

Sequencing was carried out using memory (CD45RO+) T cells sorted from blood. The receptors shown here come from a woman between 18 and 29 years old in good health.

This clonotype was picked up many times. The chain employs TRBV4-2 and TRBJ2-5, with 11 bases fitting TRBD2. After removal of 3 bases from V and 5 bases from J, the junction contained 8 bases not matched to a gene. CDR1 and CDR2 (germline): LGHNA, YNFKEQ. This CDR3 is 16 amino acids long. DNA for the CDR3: TGTGCCAGCAGCCACAGTAGCGGGGGGGCAGATGAGACCCAGTACTTC. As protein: CASSHSSGGADETQYF.

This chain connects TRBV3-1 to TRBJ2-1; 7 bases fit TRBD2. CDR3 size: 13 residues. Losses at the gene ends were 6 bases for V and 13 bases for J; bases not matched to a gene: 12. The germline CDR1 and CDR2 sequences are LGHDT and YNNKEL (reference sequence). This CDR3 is CASSFGGAGVQFF. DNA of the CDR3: TGTGCCAGCAGTTTCGGCGGGGCGGGGGTCCAGTTCTTC.

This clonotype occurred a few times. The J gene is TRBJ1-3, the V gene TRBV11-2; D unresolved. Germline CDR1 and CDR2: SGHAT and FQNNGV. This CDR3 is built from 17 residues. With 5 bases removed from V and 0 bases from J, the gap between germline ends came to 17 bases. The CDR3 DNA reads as TGTGCCAGCAGCGTTGGTCAGTTGTCTTTCTCTGGAAACACCATATATTTT. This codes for CASSVGQLSFSGNTIYF.

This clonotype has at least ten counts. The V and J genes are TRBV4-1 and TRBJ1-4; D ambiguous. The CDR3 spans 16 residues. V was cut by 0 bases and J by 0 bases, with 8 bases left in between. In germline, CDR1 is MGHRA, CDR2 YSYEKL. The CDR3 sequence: CASSQDGGSTNEKLFF. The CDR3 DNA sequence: TGCGCCAGCAGCCAAGACGGAGGGTCAACTAATGAAAAACTGTTTTTT.

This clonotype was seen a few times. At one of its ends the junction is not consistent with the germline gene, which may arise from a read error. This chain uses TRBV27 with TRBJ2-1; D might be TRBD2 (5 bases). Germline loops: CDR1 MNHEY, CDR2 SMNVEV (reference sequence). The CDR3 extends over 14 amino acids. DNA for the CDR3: TGTGCCAGCAGTTTTGGCGGTTGGGCTAGCCCCCAACTCTTC. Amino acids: CASSFGGWASPQLF.

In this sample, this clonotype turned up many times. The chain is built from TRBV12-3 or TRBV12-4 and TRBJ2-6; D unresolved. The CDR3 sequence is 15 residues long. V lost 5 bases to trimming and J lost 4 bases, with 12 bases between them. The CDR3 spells CASSPESGGANVLTF. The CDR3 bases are TGTGCCAGCAGTCCCGAGTCTGGAGGGGCCAACGTCCTGACTTTC.

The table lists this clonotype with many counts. The DNA for the CDR3 is TGTGCCAGCAGTGAACGGGGGGGGTACGAGCAGTACGTC. Protein: CASSERGGYEQYV. The chain has TRBV6-1 and TRBJ2-7; 8 bases agree with TRBD2. Trimming took 2 bases from V and 4 from J; bases not matched to a gene: 1. The CDR3 consists of 13 residues. Germline V gives CDR1 MNHNS, CDR2 SASEGT.

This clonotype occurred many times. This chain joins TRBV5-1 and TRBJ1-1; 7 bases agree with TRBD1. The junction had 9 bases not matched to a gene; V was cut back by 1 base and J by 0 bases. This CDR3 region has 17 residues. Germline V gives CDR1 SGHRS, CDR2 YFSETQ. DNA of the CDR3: TGCGCCAGCAGCTTGTTACCGGGACAGACCATGAACACTGAAGCTTTCTTT. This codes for CASSLLPGQTMNTEAFF.

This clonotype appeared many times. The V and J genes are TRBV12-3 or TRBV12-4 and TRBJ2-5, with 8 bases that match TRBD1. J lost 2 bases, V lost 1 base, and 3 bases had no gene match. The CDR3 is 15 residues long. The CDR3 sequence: CASSLGDRRQETQYF. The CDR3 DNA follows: TGTGCCAGCAGTTTAGGGGACAGGCGGCAAGAGACCCAGTACTTC.

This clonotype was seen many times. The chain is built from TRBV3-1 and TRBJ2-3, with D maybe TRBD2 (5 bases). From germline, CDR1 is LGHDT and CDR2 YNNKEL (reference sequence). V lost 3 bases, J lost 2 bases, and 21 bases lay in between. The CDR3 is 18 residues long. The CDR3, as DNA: TGTGCCAGCAGCCACCCACGCGATAGTGGAGGAAACACAGATACGCAGTATTTT. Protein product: CASSHPRDSGGNTDTQYF.

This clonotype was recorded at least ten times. The DNA of the CDR3 is TGCGCCAGCAGCATTCAAGACAGGGGAGTTTTTCCCTACGAGCAGTACTTC. Its protein is CASSIQDRGVFPYEQYF. This chain links TRBV5-1 with TRBJ2-7, with 8 bases that match TRBD1. The V gene's germline CDR1 is SGHRS and CDR2 YFSETQ. This CDR3 is 17 amino acids long. V trimming: 4 bases; J trimming: 2 bases; junction bases outside the gene matches: 14.

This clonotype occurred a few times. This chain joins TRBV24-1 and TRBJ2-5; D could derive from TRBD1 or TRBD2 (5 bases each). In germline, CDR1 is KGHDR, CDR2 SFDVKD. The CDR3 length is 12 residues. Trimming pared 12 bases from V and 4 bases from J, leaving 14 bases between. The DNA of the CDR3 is TGTGCCTCGGGCCGGGACCGAGAGACCCAGTACTTC. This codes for CASGRDRETQYF.

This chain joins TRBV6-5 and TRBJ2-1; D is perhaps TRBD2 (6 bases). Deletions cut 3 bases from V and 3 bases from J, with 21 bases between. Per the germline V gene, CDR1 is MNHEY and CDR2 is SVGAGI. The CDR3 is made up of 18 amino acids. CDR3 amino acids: CASSYSPLAPNSYNEQFF. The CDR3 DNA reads TGTGCCAGCAGTTATTCACCTCTAGCGCCCAACAGCTACAATGAGCAGTTCTTC.

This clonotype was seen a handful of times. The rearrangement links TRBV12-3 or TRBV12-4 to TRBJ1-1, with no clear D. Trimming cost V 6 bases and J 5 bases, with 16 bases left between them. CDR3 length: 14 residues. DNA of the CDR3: TGTGCCAGCAGCCCGGCTGCGACCGGGACTGAAGCTTTCTTT. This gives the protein CASSPAATGTEAFF.

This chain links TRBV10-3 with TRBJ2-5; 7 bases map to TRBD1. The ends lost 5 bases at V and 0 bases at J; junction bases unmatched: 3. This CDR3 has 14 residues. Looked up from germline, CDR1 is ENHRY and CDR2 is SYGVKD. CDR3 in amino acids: CAISSQGYQETQYF. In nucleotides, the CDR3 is TGTGCCATCAGTTCACAGGGGTACCAAGAGACCCAGTACTTC.

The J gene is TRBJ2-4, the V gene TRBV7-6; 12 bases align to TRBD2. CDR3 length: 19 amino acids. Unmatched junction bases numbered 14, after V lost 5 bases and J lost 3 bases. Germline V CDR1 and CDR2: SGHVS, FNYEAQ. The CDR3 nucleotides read TGTGCCAGCAGCCCAAAAGGGGGGACTAGCGGGTATCACAAAAACATTCAGTACTTC. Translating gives CASSPKGGTSGYHKNIQYF.

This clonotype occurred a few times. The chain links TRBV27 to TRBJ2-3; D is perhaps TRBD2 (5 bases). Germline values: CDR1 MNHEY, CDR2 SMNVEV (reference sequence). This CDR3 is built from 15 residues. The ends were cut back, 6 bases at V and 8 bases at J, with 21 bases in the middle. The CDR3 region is CASSRSWTAAGTQYF. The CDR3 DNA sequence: TGTGCCAGCAGCCGATCCTGGACCGCGGCGGGTACGCAGTATTTT.

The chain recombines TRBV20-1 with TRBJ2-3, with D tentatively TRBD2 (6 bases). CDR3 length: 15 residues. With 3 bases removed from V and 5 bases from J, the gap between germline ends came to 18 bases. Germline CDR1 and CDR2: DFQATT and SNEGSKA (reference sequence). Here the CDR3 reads CSARVYWGVRDTQYF. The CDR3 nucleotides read TGCAGTGCTAGGGTCTATTGGGGGGTCAGAGATACGCAGTATTTT.

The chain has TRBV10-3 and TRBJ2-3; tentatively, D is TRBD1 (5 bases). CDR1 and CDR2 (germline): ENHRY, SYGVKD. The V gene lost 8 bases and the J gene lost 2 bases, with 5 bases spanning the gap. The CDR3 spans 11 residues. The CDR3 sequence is CAIGATDTQYF. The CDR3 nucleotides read TGTGCCATCGGGGCCACAGATACGCAGTATTTT.

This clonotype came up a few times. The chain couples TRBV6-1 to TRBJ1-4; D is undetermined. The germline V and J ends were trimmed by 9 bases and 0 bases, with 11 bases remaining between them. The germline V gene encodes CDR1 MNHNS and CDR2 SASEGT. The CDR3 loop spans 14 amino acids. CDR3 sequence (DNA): TGTGCCAGTAAGGCAGGCGCAACTAATGAAAAACTGTTTTTT. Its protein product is CASKAGATNEKLFF.

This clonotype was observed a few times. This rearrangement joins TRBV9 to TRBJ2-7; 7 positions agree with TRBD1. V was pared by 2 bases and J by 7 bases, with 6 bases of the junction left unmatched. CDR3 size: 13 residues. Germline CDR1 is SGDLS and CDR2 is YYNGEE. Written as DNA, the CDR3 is TGTGCCAGCAGCGTTCATAGGACAGGAGAGCAGTACTTC. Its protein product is CASSVHRTGEQYF.

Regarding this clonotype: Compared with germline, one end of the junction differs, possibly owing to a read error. CDR3 in DNA: TGTGCCATCAGCCTCGGGCCACTAGCGGGGAACACCGGGGAGCTGTTTTTT. It is translated as CAISLGPLAGNTGELFF. The V and J genes are TRBV5-6 and TRBJ2-2, with 9 bases lining up with TRBD2. Per the germline V gene, CDR1 is SGHDT and CDR2 is YYEEEE. The CDR3 length is 17 residues.

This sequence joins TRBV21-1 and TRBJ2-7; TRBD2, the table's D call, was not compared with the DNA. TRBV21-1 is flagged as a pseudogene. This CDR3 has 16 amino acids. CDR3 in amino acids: CASSGRVGRPNYEQYF. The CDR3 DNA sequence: TGTGCCAGCAGCGGGCGGGTTGGCCGACCCAACTACGAGCAGTACTTC.

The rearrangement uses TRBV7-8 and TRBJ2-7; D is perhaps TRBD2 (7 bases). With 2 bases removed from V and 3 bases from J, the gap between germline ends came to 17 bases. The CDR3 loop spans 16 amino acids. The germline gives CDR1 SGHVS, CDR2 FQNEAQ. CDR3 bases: TGTGCCAGCAGCTTATGGGGGGGGACAAGGGGCTACGAGCAGTACGTC. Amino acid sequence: CASSLWGGTRGYEQYV.